Here is one T cell receptor beta chain with its context. The antigen is not known. The sequenced target, TCR beta, came from blood CD8+ and CD4+ T cells. Per the germline V gene, CDR1 is SNHLY and CDR2 is FYNNEI. This CDR3 contains 11 residues. Between the trimmed V and J ends, which lost 3 bases and 4 bases, there was a span of 4 bases. RNA totalling about 0.5 to 1 ug underwent reverse transcription with random hexamers. Across 54 Vbeta and 13 Jbeta, TCR beta CDR3 was amplified with immunoSEQ multiplex PCR. TCRdb re-analysed the immunoSEQ multiplex PCR reads in MiXCR, keeping a single row per CDR3 protein. Of approximately 170,000 distinct CDR3 sequences in the sample, roughly 94% were seen once. This sample was taken from a study of CD8 T cells in Susac syndrome. Study-wide points: The authors acknowledged that the study's TCR sequencing and HLA analysis involved relatively few individuals.

V gene TRBV2 combines with J gene TRBJ2-7; D remains unclear. The specimen was CD4+ T cells from PBMCs. The clonotype originates from a human donor with multiple sclerosis. CDR3 loop: CASSDHYEQYF. CDR3 in DNA: TGTGCCAGCAGTGACCATTACGAGCAGTACTTC.